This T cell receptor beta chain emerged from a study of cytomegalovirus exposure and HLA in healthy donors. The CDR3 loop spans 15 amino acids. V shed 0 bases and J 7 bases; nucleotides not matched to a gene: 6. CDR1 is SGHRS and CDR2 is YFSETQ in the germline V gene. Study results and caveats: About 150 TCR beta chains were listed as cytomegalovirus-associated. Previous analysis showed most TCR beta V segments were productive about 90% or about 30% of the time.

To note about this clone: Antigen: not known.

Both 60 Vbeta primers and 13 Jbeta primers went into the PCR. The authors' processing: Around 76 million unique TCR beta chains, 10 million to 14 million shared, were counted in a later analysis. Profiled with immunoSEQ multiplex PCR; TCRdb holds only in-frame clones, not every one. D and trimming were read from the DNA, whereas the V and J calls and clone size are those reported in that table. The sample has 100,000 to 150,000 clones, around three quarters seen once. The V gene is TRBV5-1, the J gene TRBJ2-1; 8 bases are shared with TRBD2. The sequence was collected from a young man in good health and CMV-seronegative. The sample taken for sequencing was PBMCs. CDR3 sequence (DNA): TGCGCCAGCAGCTTGGCCGTAGCGGGATCTAATGAGCAGTTCTTC. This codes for CASSLAVAGSNEQFF.